This T cell receptor (beta chain) was sequenced for a study of regulatory T cells in long-lasting Graves disease. TCR beta libraries were built with iRepertoire HTBI primers and Arm-PCR of CDR3 regions. Each CDR3 protein gets one entry after TCRdb re-called the multiplex PCR reads with MiXCR. The sample lists a few hundred thousand distinct CDR3 sequences, approximately 12% occurring once. V was clipped by 6 bases and J by 5 bases; unmatched bases: 11. The germline V gene encodes CDR1 MNHEY and CDR2 SVGEGT. The CDR3 loop spans 15 amino acids. Time point described: newly diagnosed GD, antithyroid drugs for less than 3 months. The TCR library was prepared using RNA isolated from PBMCs. The data also belong to a second study, concerning T cells in Graves' hyperthyroidism and ophthalmopathy.

The chain uses TRBV6-2 or TRBV6-3 and TRBJ1-2, with 8 bases lining up with TRBD1. This clonotype was obtained from a woman between 18 and 30 years old with Graves disease. The specimen was peripheral blood mononuclear cells (PBMCs), collected at new diagnosis, from a patient treated with antithyroid drugs. The CDR3 reads CASSPRDRKGYGYTF. The DNA for the CDR3 is TGTGCCAGCAGCCCAAGGGACAGGAAAGGATATGGCTACACCTTC.